Described below is a single T cell receptor (beta chain) sequence and its context. Data came from immunoSEQ multiplex PCR; TCRdb stores just in-frame clones and leaves some out. The table shows under 15,000 clones, with around 70% occurring only once. This entry comes from a study of somatic mutations in cytotoxic T cells in rheumatoid arthritis. CDR1 and CDR2 from the germline V gene are LNHDA and SQIVND (reference sequence). V lost 4 bases to trimming and J lost 2 bases, with 9 bases between them. The CDR3 runs 14 residues. The chain carries TRBV19 and TRBJ2-1, with a weak D call TRBD2 (6 bases). Sequencing was carried out using CD8+ T cells sorted from blood. The sequence came from a man aged 65-85 years in good health. This CDR3 is CASSSGGAYNEQFF. CDR3 coding DNA: TGTGCCAGTAGTAGTGGCGGGGCCTACAATGAGCAGTTCTTC.